Presented here are 24 T cell receptor beta chains from one specimen sequenced in a study of T cells after yellow fever vaccination. TCRdb analysed the 5' RACE reads with MiXCR anew, one entry per CDR3 protein. The sample shows some 320,000 distinct CDR3 sequences, roughly 9.4% of them seen only once. Sequences were derived from PBMCs, sampled on the day of the first yellow fever vaccination. These receptors were collected from a man aged 18 to 30 who received the YFV17D yellow fever vaccine.

This clonotype occurred a few times. V is TRBV7-9 and J is TRBJ1-5; D is unclear. This CDR3 comprises 12 residues. CDR1 SEHNR and CDR2 FQNEAQ come from the germline V gene (reference sequence). The V end lost 5 bases, the J end lost 8 bases, and 10 bases lay between the germline ends. The DNA of the CDR3 is TGTGCCAGCAGCAACATCGGGGAGCCCCAGCATTTT. Translated: CASSNIGEPQHF.

The rearrangement uses TRBV20-1 and TRBJ2-2; 10 bases align to TRBD1. The CDR3 has 14 amino acids. Germline CDR1 is DFQATT and CDR2 is SNEGSKA (reference sequence). CDR3 residues: CSTPGTGAVGELFF. The DNA of the CDR3 is TGCAGCACGCCGGGGACAGGGGCGGTCGGGGAGCTGTTTTTT.

The chain couples TRBV6-5 to TRBJ2-1; 7 bases align to TRBD1. Per germline, CDR1 MNHEY and CDR2 SVGAGI. Germline trimming cut 2 bases from V and 3 bases from J; bases unmatched to any gene: 4. CDR3 length equals 15 residues. The DNA of the CDR3 is TGTGCCAGCAGTTACGAGACAGGGTTCTACAATGAGCAGTTCTTC. As protein: CASSYETGFYNEQFF.

The sample holds many counts of this clonotype. The chain carries TRBV25-1 and TRBJ2-1, with a possible D match to TRBD1 (5 bases). The germline V gene has CDR1 MGHDK and CDR2 SYGVNS. The CDR3 spans 12 residues. V lost 2 bases, J lost 7 bases, and 6 bases lay in between. The CDR3 is CASSEQGNEQFF. The DNA for the CDR3 is TGTGCCAGCAGTGAACAGGGTAATGAGCAGTTCTTC.

This clonotype was seen a few times. The V gene is TRBV29-1, the J gene TRBJ2-5; 14 positions match TRBD2. The germline V gene has CDR1 SQVTM and CDR2 ANQGSEA. The J segment lost 2 bases and the V segment lost 3 bases, leaving 8 bases of the junction unmatched. The CDR3 runs 17 residues. CDR3 loop: CSVDGTSGGELQETQYF. The DNA of the CDR3 is TGCAGCGTTGATGGGACTAGCGGGGGAGAACTACAAGAGACCCAGTACTTC.

This clonotype has just a few counts. The chain has TRBV2 and TRBJ1-6, with a tentative D call TRBD1 (6 bases). With 7 bases removed from V and 7 bases from J, the gap between germline ends came to 11 bases. The CDR3 spans 13 residues. Germline V lookup: CDR1 SNHLY, CDR2 FYNNEI. This chain's CDR3 is CASTKGENSPLHF. As DNA, the CDR3 is TGTGCCAGCACGAAGGGGGAGAATTCACCCCTCCACTTT.

A few counts support this clonotype. The chain combines TRBV12-3 or TRBV12-4 with TRBJ2-7; 12 bases are a match to TRBD2. The CDR3 contains 18 residues. With 4 bases clipped from V and 5 bases from J, the junction kept 15 bases outside the gene matches. As DNA, the CDR3 is TGTGCCAGCAGTTCTAGCTATGTTCTAGCGGGGGGGCTGCACGAGCAGTACTTC. This codes for CASSSSYVLAGGLHEQYF.

The genes are TRBV12-3 or TRBV12-4 and TRBJ1-1, with 8 bases aligning to TRBD1. The CDR3 totals 14 residues. The ends lost 6 bases at V and 4 bases at J; junction bases unmatched: 7. CDR3 nucleotides: TGTGCCAGCAGCGCAACAGGGGGTTTCACTGAAGCTTTCTTT. Its translation is CASSATGGFTEAFF.

There are a few counts of this clonotype. The CDR3 here is CASSAPGPQHF. CDR3 coding DNA: TGTGCCAGTAGTGCCCCGGGGCCCCAGCATTTT. The rearrangement links TRBV19 to TRBJ1-5; D gene ambiguous. The CDR3 length is 11 residues. Trimming cost V 5 bases and J 9 bases, with 8 bases left between them. Germline V gene data show CDR1 as LNHDA and CDR2 as SQIVND (reference sequence).

This clonotype was seen more than once but under ten times. Its ends do not fully match the called genes, so a read error is possible. The CDR3 spells CATSRDQTDSLF. In nucleotides, the CDR3 is TGTGCCACCAGCAGAGATCAGACGGACTCGCTCTTC. The gene calls are TRBV15 and TRBJ2-7; tentatively, D is TRBD2 (5 bases). The CDR3 runs to 12 residues. CDR1 LNHNV and CDR2 YYDKDF come from the germline V gene (reference sequence).

This clonotype was observed a handful of times. The chain recombines TRBV11-2 with TRBJ1-3; no clear D. Germline V gene sequence: CDR1 SGHAT, CDR2 FQNNGV. V shed 1 base and J shed 3 bases, with 7 bases lying between them. The CDR3 sequence is 14 residues long. The CDR3 DNA reads TGTGCCAGCAGCTTAGCCCCTTATGGAAACACCATATATTTT. Its protein is CASSLAPYGNTIYF.

V gene TRBV12-3 or TRBV12-4 combines with J gene TRBJ2-2, with no clear D. The length of the CDR3 is 14 residues. Trimming removed 3 bases at V and 6 bases at J, with 11 bases between. The CDR3: CASSFFGSSGELFF. The DNA of the CDR3 is TGTGCCAGCAGTTTCTTCGGGTCTTCCGGGGAGCTGTTTTTT.

Many counts were recorded for this clonotype. The rearrangement uses TRBV12-3 or TRBV12-4 and TRBJ2-7; 8 bases are shared with TRBD2. J gave up 0 bases and V 6 bases, and 4 bases lay outside the gene matches. The CDR3 contains 14 residues. The CDR3 region has the DNA TGTGCCAGCAGCCTTACTAGCGGCTCCTACGAGCAGTACTTC. Translating gives CASSLTSGSYEQYF.

This clonotype appeared a few times. This chain connects TRBV14 to TRBJ2-1, with D possibly matching TRBD1 (6 bases). The CDR3 spans 16 residues. The germline gives CDR1 SGHDN, CDR2 FVKESK. V lost 0 bases to trimming and J lost 5 bases, with 14 bases between them. The CDR3 sequence is CASSQDFTGWNNEQFF. DNA for the CDR3: TGTGCCAGCAGCCAAGATTTTACAGGGTGGAACAATGAGCAGTTCTTC.

This chain joins TRBV4-1 and TRBJ2-1, with D possibly TRBD1 on 6 matching bases. Trimming cost V 1 base and J 7 bases, with 14 bases left between them. CDR1 is MGHRA, CDR2 YSYEKL, per germline. The CDR3 spans 15 residues. The CDR3 region is CASSQGWGLGNEQFF. The CDR3 bases are TGCGCCAGCAGCCAAGGTTGGGGGCTAGGAAATGAGCAGTTCTTC.

This clonotype was seen only a few times. The chain uses TRBV4-1 and TRBJ1-2, with no clear D. The CDR3 spans 14 residues. Per the germline V gene, CDR1 is MGHRA and CDR2 is YSYEKL. V was shortened by 0 bases and J by 7 bases, with 12 bases between the two germline ends. CDR3: CASSQDRRVPGYTF. The CDR3 nucleotides are TGCGCCAGCAGCCAAGATCGTCGCGTTCCTGGCTACACCTTC.

The V call is TRBV6-1, the J call TRBJ1-1, with TRBD1 as a possible D gene (5 bases). This CDR3 is built from 14 residues. Germline values: CDR1 MNHNS, CDR2 SASEGT. V was shortened by 6 bases and J by 1 base, with 12 bases between the two germline ends. CDR3 nucleotide sequence: TGTGCCAGCAGCCCTGCCGGGGGGAACACTGAAGCTTTCTTT. It encodes CASSPAGGNTEAFF.

This clonotype appeared a few times. This sequence joins TRBV5-1 and TRBJ2-5; 12 positions agree with TRBD2. V dropped 4 bases and J dropped 4; count of bases not matched to a gene: 5. The CDR3 has 15 amino acids. Germline assignment: CDR1 SGHRS and CDR2 YFSETQ. The CDR3 here is CASSRAGLAGETQYF. The CDR3 DNA follows: TGCGCCAGCAGCCGGGCGGGACTAGCGGGAGAGACCCAGTACTTC.

This clonotype has more than one count but fewer than ten. J is TRBJ1-1 and V is TRBV6-6; D may be TRBD1 (6 bases). Between the trimmed V and J ends, which lost 5 bases and 11 bases, there was a span of 18 bases. Germline V gives CDR1 MNHNY, CDR2 SVGAGI (reference sequence). There are 13 residues in the CDR3. This chain's CDR3 is CASSPQGDNRAFF. The DNA of the CDR3 is TGTGCCAGCAGTCCACAGGGAGATAACCGCGCTTTCTTT.

The chain employs TRBV7-9 and TRBJ2-5; D is ambiguous. Per germline, CDR1 SEHNR and CDR2 FQNEAQ (reference sequence). CDR3 size: 16 residues. The germline V and J ends were trimmed by 1 base and 2 bases, with 14 bases remaining between them. DNA for the CDR3: TGTGCCAGCAGCTTAGGAGGTGGTCAGCAGCAAGAGACCCAGTACTTC. Encoded protein: CASSLGGGQQQETQYF.

This clonotype came up many times. J is TRBJ2-5 and V is TRBV20-1; tentatively, D is TRBD1 (5 bases). The CDR3 is made up of 11 amino acids. Trimming took 2 bases from V and 5 from J, leaving 6 bases between them. Germline CDR1 is DFQATT and CDR2 is SNEGSKA (reference sequence). In DNA, the CDR3 is TGCAGTGCTAGAAACAGGGAGACCCAGTACTTC. The encoded protein is CSARNRETQYF.

The chain links TRBV30 to TRBJ2-7, with D perhaps TRBD2 (5 bases). V lost 1 base and J 12 bases, leaving 16 bases between the germline ends. The germline V gene encodes CDR1 GTSNPN and CDR2 SVGIG (reference sequence). The CDR3 is 12 amino acids. The CDR3 reads CAWSGFEGDGYF. CDR3 sequence (DNA): TGTGCCTGGAGTGGGTTCGAGGGAGATGGGTACTTC.

This clonotype was seen at least ten times. The CDR3 DNA follows: TGTGCCAGCAGCTTACAGGGCGGAGGAGAGACCCAGTACTTC. Translated: CASSLQGGGETQYF. The V call is TRBV7-2, the J call TRBJ2-5, with D tentatively TRBD1 or TRBD2 (5 bases each). The CDR3 loop spans 14 amino acids. Per the germline V gene, CDR1 is SGHTA and CDR2 is FQGNSA. V lost 2 bases to trimming and J lost 4 bases, with 11 bases between them.

This clonotype was seen many times. The genes are TRBV7-9 and TRBJ2-7, with D perhaps TRBD2 (5 bases). The CDR3 is made up of 15 amino acids. V was shortened by 5 bases and J by 3 bases, with 17 bases between the two germline ends. The V gene's germline CDR1 is SEHNR and CDR2 FQNEAQ (reference sequence). The CDR3 DNA reads TGTGCCAGCAGCCCTCGCCGGGGATCTATCTACGAGCAGTACTTC. Its translation: CASSPRRGSIYEQYF.